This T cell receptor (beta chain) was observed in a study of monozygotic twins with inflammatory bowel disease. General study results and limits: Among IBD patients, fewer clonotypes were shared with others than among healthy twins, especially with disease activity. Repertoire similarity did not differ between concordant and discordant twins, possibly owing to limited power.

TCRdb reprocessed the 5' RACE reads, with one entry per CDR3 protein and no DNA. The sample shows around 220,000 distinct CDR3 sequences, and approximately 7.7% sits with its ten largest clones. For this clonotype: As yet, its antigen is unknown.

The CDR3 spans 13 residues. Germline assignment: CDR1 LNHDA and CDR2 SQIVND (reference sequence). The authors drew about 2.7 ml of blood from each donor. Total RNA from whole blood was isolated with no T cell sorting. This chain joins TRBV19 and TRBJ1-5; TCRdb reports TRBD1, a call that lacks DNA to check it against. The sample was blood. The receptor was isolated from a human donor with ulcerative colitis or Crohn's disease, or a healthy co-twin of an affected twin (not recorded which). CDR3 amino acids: CASRTGSWEPQHF.